This entry lists 11 T cell receptor beta chains sequenced from one sample in a study of technical replicates of blood from a handful of donors. Clones were read by immunoSEQ multiplex PCR, and TCRdb kept only the in-frame ones, dropping some. The repertoire includes more than 65,000 clones, approximately 96% of them detected once, and roughly 0.34% sits in the top ten. The sequenced material came from T cells isolated from PBMCs. All receptors derive from a human donor in good health.

Here the CDR3 DNA reads TGTGCCAGCAGCGTATCAGGGGGGAGGACCGGGGAGCTGTTTTTT. This translates into CASSVSGGRTGELFF. The chain joins TRBV9 to TRBJ2-2; D possibly corresponds to TRBD1 (7 bases). The length of the CDR3 is 15 residues. CDR1 is SGDLS and CDR2 is YYNGEE in the germline V gene. Trimming removed 1 base from V and 5 bases from J, with 12 bases in between. Combining the CDR3 with reference TRBV9 and TRBJ2-2 gives the whole variable domain DSGVTQTPKHLITATGQRVTLRCSPRSGDLSVYWYQQSLDQGLQFLIQYYNGEERAKGNILERFSAQQFPDLHSELNLSSLELGDSALYFCASSVSGGRTGELFFGEGSRLTVL.

The chain is built from TRBV5-4 and TRBJ1-2; 9 bases match TRBD1. V was pared by 1 base and J by 8 bases, with 6 bases of the junction left unmatched. Germline lookup yields CDR1 SGHNT and CDR2 YYREEE (reference sequence). CDR3 length: 14 amino acids. The CDR3 protein is CASSLRTGGWGYTF. DNA for the CDR3: TGTGCCAGCAGCTTGCGCACAGGGGGCTGGGGCTACACCTTC.

The sample holds a few counts of this clone. This chain links TRBV10-3 with TRBJ2-3; 8 positions match TRBD2. V was pared by 10 bases and J by 6 bases, with 12 bases of the junction left unmatched. CDR1 and CDR2 (germline): ENHRY, SYGVKD. This CDR3 is 14 amino acids long. In DNA, the CDR3 is TGTGCCACCGGGGGTAGCGGGACTCTGGATACGCAGTATTTT. This encodes CATGGSGTLDTQYF.

The chain links TRBV27 to TRBJ2-1; TRBD2 might be the D (5 bases). Germline V lookup: CDR1 MNHEY, CDR2 SMNVEV (reference sequence). CDR3 length equals 13 residues. V was pared by 6 bases and J by 9 bases, with 15 bases between. CDR3 protein: CASRKGLRGEQFF. CDR3 DNA sequence: TGTGCCAGCAGGAAAGGGCTACGGGGTGAGCAGTTCTTC.

This chain uses TRBV4-1 with TRBJ2-3; 8 bases align to TRBD1. CDR1 MGHRA and CDR2 YSYEKL come from the germline V gene. The CDR3 has 15 amino acids. After removal of 5 bases from V and 1 base from J, the junction contained 5 bases not matched to a gene. The CDR3 sequence: CASSETGVRTDTQYF. DNA of the CDR3: TGCGCCAGCAGCGAGACAGGGGTCCGCACAGATACGCAGTATTTT.

The chain recombines TRBV5-1 with TRBJ2-1; TRBD1 matches 12 bases. Germline loops: CDR1 SGHRS, CDR2 YFSETQ. The CDR3 runs 15 residues. The V and J ends lost 4 bases and 8 bases, in that order; junction bases with no gene match: 7. CDR3 DNA: TGCGCCAGCAGCCCCGGGACAGGGGGCTTGTATGAGCAGTTCTTC. It encodes CASSPGTGGLYEQFF.

This sequence joins TRBV25-1 and TRBJ2-3; D is unresolved. The germline V gene has CDR1 MGHDK and CDR2 SYGVNS. This CDR3 region has 11 residues. The V end was cut by 8 bases, the J end by 5 bases, with 8 bases between. As DNA, the CDR3 is TGTGCCAGCTTACATGGAGATACGCAGTATTTT. As protein: CASLHGDTQYF.

This chain connects TRBV5-4 to TRBJ2-5; D is perhaps TRBD1 (6 bases). The germline V and J ends were trimmed by 4 bases and 2 bases, with 6 bases remaining between them. CDR1 SGHNT and CDR2 YYREEE come from the germline V gene (reference sequence). This CDR3 comprises 12 residues. The CDR3 sequence: CASSGQQETQYF. CDR3 DNA sequence: TGTGCCAGCAGCGGACAGCAAGAGACCCAGTACTTC.

Details on this clone: The same CDR3 also results from other DNA sequences found in this sample. This sequence joins TRBV27 and TRBJ1-5; D may be TRBD1 (5 bases). The germline gives CDR1 MNHEY, CDR2 SMNVEV (reference sequence). V lost 3 bases and J lost 2, with 8 bases in between. This CDR3 spans 14 amino acids. The chain's CDR3 is CASSLVQGNQPQHF. Written as DNA, the CDR3 is TGTGCCAGCAGTTTGGTACAGGGCAATCAGCCCCAGCATTTT.

The chain carries TRBV10-3 and TRBJ1-1; a possible D gene is TRBD1 (6 bases). The length of the CDR3 is 16 residues. In germline, CDR1 is ENHRY, CDR2 SYGVKD. V was shortened by 2 bases and J by 6 bases, with 19 bases between the two germline ends. The chain's CDR3 is CAISEPYRDIGAEAFF. DNA of the CDR3: TGTGCCATCAGTGAGCCCTACAGGGATATAGGGGCTGAAGCTTTCTTT.

As regards this clone: One end of the junction does not line up with germline, which may come from a read error. The CDR3 loop is CSAELAGAHNEQFF. The CDR3 DNA reads as TGCAGCGCTGAACTAGCGGGAGCTCACAATGAGCAGTTCTTC. This rearrangement joins TRBV29-1 to TRBJ2-1; 11 positions agree with TRBD2. CDR1 is SQVTM and CDR2 is ANQGSEA in the germline V gene. The CDR3 covers 14 residues.